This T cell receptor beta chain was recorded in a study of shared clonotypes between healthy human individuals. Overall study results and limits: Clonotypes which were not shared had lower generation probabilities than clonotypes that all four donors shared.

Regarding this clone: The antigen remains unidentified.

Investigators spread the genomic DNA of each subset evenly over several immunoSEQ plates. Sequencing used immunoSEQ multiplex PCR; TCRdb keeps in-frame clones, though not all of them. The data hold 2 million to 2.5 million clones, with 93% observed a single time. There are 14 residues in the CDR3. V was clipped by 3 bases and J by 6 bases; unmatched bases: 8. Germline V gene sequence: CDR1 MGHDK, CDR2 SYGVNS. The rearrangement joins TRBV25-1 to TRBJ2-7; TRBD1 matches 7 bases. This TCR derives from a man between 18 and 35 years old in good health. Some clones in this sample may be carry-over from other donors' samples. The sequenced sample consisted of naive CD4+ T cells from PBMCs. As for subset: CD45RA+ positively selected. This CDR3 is CASSDPRGQAEQYF. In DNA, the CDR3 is TGTGCCAGCAGTGATCCACGAGGACAGGCCGAGCAGTACTTC.